Listed below are T cell receptor beta chains from one sample, sequenced in a study of Ad26.COV2.S vaccination and SARS-CoV-2 variants. Libraries were prepared by immunoSEQ multiplex PCR; TCRdb keeps only in-frame clonotypes and omits some of them. Counted here are about 680,000 clones, more than 80% occurring once; the ten biggest clones make up around 1.4%. The specimen was peripheral blood, collected in a trial of Ad26.COV2.S vaccine versus placebo. Receptors originate from a person between 18 and 65 years old who received the Ad26.COV2.S COVID-19 vaccine or a placebo. CDR3s include the opening cysteine and the closing phenylalanine or tryptophan. Each record gives: D gene, J gene, clone size, CDR3 length, V gene, CDR3 protein, CDR3 DNA. The D gene is left open where the match is weak. Size values are once, few and many counts, or a class for expanded clones, and some rows have none.

D: TRBD1; J: TRBJ2-1; size: .; length: 17; V: TRBV7-8; CDR3: CASSLGGAGQGNNEQFF; DNA: TGTGCCAGCAGCTTAGGCGGTGCGGGACAGGGGAACAATGAGCAGTTCTTC
D: .; J: TRBJ1-1; size: once; length: 13; V: TRBV24-1; CDR3: CATSDYPFNEAFF; DNA: TGTGCCACCAGTGATTATCCCTTCAATGAAGCTTTCTTT
D: .; J: TRBJ1-1; size: .; length: 14; V: TRBV7-2; CDR3: CASSLAGASTEAFF; DNA: TGTGCCAGCAGCTTAGCAGGGGCCTCCACTGAAGCTTTCTTT
D: TRBD1; J: TRBJ1-5; size: .; length: 15; V: TRBV7-2; CDR3: CASSPDRGWGQPQHF; DNA: TGTGCCAGCAGCCCTGACAGGGGATGGGGTCAGCCCCAGCATTTT
D: .; J: TRBJ2-2; size: .; length: 13; V: TRBV2; CDR3: CASSGGYTGELFF; DNA: TGTGCCAGCAGTGGGGGTTACACCGGGGAGCTGTTTTTT
D: .; J: TRBJ1-2; size: .; length: 15; V: TRBV14; CDR3: CASSQVEGTHGGYTF; DNA: TGTGCCAGCAGCCAAGTAGAGGGAACACACGGAGGCTACACCTTC
D: TRBD1; J: TRBJ1-2; size: .; length: 14; V: TRBV18; CDR3: CASSPLGQGLGYTF; DNA: TGTGCCAGCTCACCGCTGGGACAGGGTTTAGGCTACACCTTC
D: .; J: TRBJ2-3; size: .; length: 16; V: TRBV3-1/TRBV3-2; CDR3: CASSQDVRASTDTQYF; DNA: TGTGCCAGCAGCCAAGATGTTCGAGCTAGCACAGATACGCAGTATTTT
D: TRBD1; J: TRBJ2-7; size: .; length: 13; V: TRBV30; CDR3: CAWSVDRGDEQYF; DNA: TGTGCCTGGAGTGTAGACAGGGGCGACGAGCAGTACTTC
D: .; J: TRBJ1-2; size: .; length: 13; V: TRBV12-3/TRBV12-4; CDR3: CASSWVRNYGYTF; DNA: TGTGCCAGCAGTTGGGTCAGAAACTATGGCTACACCTTC
D: TRBD1; J: TRBJ2-7; size: .; length: 12; V: TRBV10-3; CDR3: CAISSTGDEQYF; DNA: TGTGCCATCAGCTCAACAGGGGACGAGCAGTACTTC
D: TRBD2; J: TRBJ2-7; size: .; length: 13; V: TRBV30; CDR3: CAWGTSGFYEQYF; DNA: TGTGCCTGGGGGACTAGCGGGTTCTACGAGCAGTACTTC
D: .; J: TRBJ2-5; size: .; length: 13; V: TRBV18; CDR3: CASSPPVRETQYF; DNA: TGTGCCAGCTCACCACCCGTCCGGGAGACCCAGTACTTC
D: .; J: TRBJ1-3; size: .; length: 15; V: TRBV2; CDR3: CASSSQTLAGNTIYF; DNA: TGTGCCAGCAGTTCCCAGACCCTCGCTGGAAACACCATATATTTT
D: .; J: TRBJ2-1; size: .; length: 14; V: TRBV19; CDR3: CASSIDGVYNEQFF; DNA: TGTGCCAGTAGTATAGATGGGGTGTACAATGAGCAGTTCTTC
D: TRBD1; J: TRBJ2-1; size: many; length: 15; V: TRBV6-5; CDR3: CASSYRGQAHQDQFF; DNA: TGTGCCAGCAGTTACCGCGGACAGGCCCATCAGGATCAGTTCTTC
D: TRBD1; J: TRBJ2-7; size: .; length: 15; V: TRBV30; CDR3: CACRAGTGTLGEQYF; DNA: TGTGCCTGCCGCGCCGGGACAGGGACCCTGGGCGAGCAGTACTTC
D: TRBD1; J: TRBJ2-1; size: .; length: 15; V: TRBV3-1/TRBV3-2; CDR3: CASSQRQGTYNEQFF; DNA: TGTGCCAGCAGCCAACGACAGGGAACCTACAATGAGCAGTTCTTC
D: .; J: TRBJ1-2; size: .; length: 15; V: TRBV18; CDR3: CASSPPARGGDGYTF; DNA: TGTGCCAGCTCACCACCCGCCCGAGGGGGTGATGGCTACACCTTC
D: TRBD1; J: TRBJ2-7; size: .; length: 14; V: TRBV6-5; CDR3: CASSYSVNRGEQYF; DNA: TGTGCCAGCAGTTACTCAGTCAACAGGGGCGAGCAGTACTTC
D: TRBD1; J: TRBJ2-2; size: .; length: 16; V: TRBV5-6; CDR3: CASSPETGGRVGELFF; DNA: TGTGCCAGCAGCCCCGAGACAGGGGGTAGGGTCGGGGAGCTGTTTTTT
D: .; J: TRBJ1-1; size: once; length: 14; V: TRBV3-1/TRBV3-2; CDR3: CASSQEAGSPTAFF; DNA: TGTGCCAGCAGCCAAGAAGCCGGCTCCCCCACCGCTTTCTTT
D: .; J: TRBJ2-7; size: .; length: 16; V: TRBV27; CDR3: CASSLSGSSPSYEQYF; DNA: TGTGCCAGCAGTTTATCAGGTTCGTCCCCTTCTTACGAGCAGTACTTC
D: TRBD1; J: TRBJ1-2; size: .; length: 13; V: TRBV27; CDR3: CASSHDRGNGYTF; DNA: TGTGCCAGCAGTCATGACAGGGGGAATGGCTACACCTTC
D: .; J: TRBJ2-1; size: .; length: 17; V: TRBV14; CDR3: CASSQYPGGAFYNEQFF; DNA: TGTGCCAGCAGCCAATATCCCGGCGGGGCCTTCTACAATGAGCAGTTCTTC
D: .; J: TRBJ2-7; size: .; length: 15; V: TRBV27; CDR3: CASSVGTHFSYEQYF; DNA: TGTGCCAGCAGTGTCGGGACTCACTTCTCCTACGAGCAGTACTTC
D: .; J: TRBJ1-4; size: .; length: 14; V: TRBV30; CDR3: CAWSGPGGYEKLFF; DNA: TGTGCCTGGAGCGGGCCGGGGGGTTATGAAAAACTGTTTTTT
D: .; J: TRBJ2-7; size: .; length: 16; V: TRBV24-1; CDR3: CATSAARARVPSEQYF; DNA: TGTGCCACCAGTGCTGCCAGGGCAAGGGTTCCTAGCGAGCAGTACTTC
D: .; J: TRBJ2-7; size: .; length: 15; V: TRBV15; CDR3: CATSPGRGASYEQYF; DNA: TGTGCCACCAGCCCGGGCAGGGGTGCCTCCTACGAGCAGTACTTC
D: .; J: TRBJ1-3; size: .; length: 13; V: TRBV5-8; CDR3: CASSSSSGNTIYF; DNA: TGTGCCAGCAGCTCGTCCTCTGGAAACACCATATATTTT
D: .; J: TRBJ2-7; size: .; length: 15; V: TRBV5-8; CDR3: CASSFGTSSSYEQYF; DNA: TGTGCCAGCAGCTTCGGGACGTCCAGCTCCTACGAGCAGTACTTC
D: TRBD1; J: TRBJ2-7; size: few; length: 14; V: TRBV7-9; CDR3: CASSPQGESYEQYF; DNA: TGTGCCAGCAGCCCGCAGGGGGAATCCTACGAGCAGTACTTC
D: .; J: TRBJ2-2; size: .; length: 15; V: TRBV5-1; CDR3: CASSLFGTNTGELFF; DNA: TGCGCCAGCAGCTTGTTCGGGACTAACACCGGGGAGCTGTTTTTT
D: .; J: TRBJ1-6; size: .; length: 17; V: TRBV19; CDR3: CASSIRMSLGTKSPLHF; DNA: TGTGCCAGTAGTATAAGAATGAGTCTCGGGACTAAGTCACCCCTCCACTTT
D: .; J: TRBJ1-5; size: once; length: 13; V: TRBV7-8; CDR3: CASSLFVGQPQHF; DNA: TGTGCCAGCAGCTTATTCGTCGGTCAGCCCCAGCATTTT
D: .; J: TRBJ1-2; size: once; length: 13; V: TRBV27; CDR3: CASSFGQYYGYTF; DNA: TGTGCCAGCAGTTTCGGGCAGTACTATGGCTACACCTTC
D: .; J: TRBJ2-4; size: .; length: 15; V: TRBV10-2; CDR3: CASSELLTAKNIQYF; DNA: TGCGCCAGCAGTGAGTTGTTGACGGCCAAAAACATTCAGTACTTC
D: .; J: TRBJ1-5; size: .; length: 15; V: TRBV5-3; CDR3: CARSSPDGHNQPQHF; DNA: TGTGCCAGAAGCTCGCCCGACGGTCACAATCAGCCCCAGCATTTT
D: TRBD2; J: TRBJ2-1; size: .; length: 13; V: TRBV2; CDR3: CASSGASGLGEFF; DNA: TGTGCCAGCAGTGGGGCTAGCGGCCTAGGGGAATTCTTC
D: .; J: TRBJ2-1; size: .; length: 15; V: TRBV7-2; CDR3: CASSFGGQAYNEQFF; DNA: TGTGCCAGCAGCTTTGGGGGGCAAGCCTACAATGAGCAGTTCTTC
D: .; J: TRBJ2-1; size: .; length: 14; V: TRBV7-9; CDR3: CASSPPPEGHEQFF; DNA: TGTGCCAGCAGCCCTCCCCCGGAAGGTCATGAGCAGTTCTTC
D: .; J: TRBJ2-5; size: .; length: 14; V: TRBV5-5; CDR3: CASSPGLLQETQYF; DNA: TGTGCCAGCAGTCCAGGACTGCTACAAGAGACCCAGTACTTC
D: TRBD1; J: TRBJ1-3; size: .; length: 18; V: TRBV9; CDR3: CASSGAGQSKVSGNTIYF; DNA: TGTGCCAGCAGCGGGGCGGGACAGTCTAAGGTCTCTGGAAACACCATATATTTT
D: .; J: TRBJ1-1; size: .; length: 15; V: TRBV7-9; CDR3: CASSLVPGRDTEAFF; DNA: TGTGCCAGCAGCTTAGTGCCTGGGCGGGACACTGAAGCTTTCTTT